This is a list of T cell receptor beta chains from one sample in a study of T cell changes during pregnancy in multiple sclerosis. Here immunoSEQ multiplex PCR was the method, and the copy in TCRdb shows in-frame clones only, minus some. The sample lists about 77,000 clones; 85% to 95% were seen once. The sample here was peripheral blood, taken after pregnancy. The receptors stem from a female donor in good health, enrolled as a control in a pregnancy study. CDR3s include the opening cysteine and the closing phenylalanine or tryptophan. D genes are given only for firm matches. Size is omitted from some rows. Given values are once, few, many or a class for expanded clones.

j_call d_call clone_size v_call cdr3_nt cdr3_aa
TRBJ2-4 TRBD1 NA TRBV27 TGTGCCAGCAGTTTCCTGGGACAGGGGGGGGCCAAAAACATTCAGTACTTC CASSFLGQGGAKNIQYF
TRBJ2-1 TRBD2 NA TRBV4-3 TGCGCCAGCAGCCCGTCCGGGACTAGCGGGAGTAAGATGAATGAGCAGTTCTTC CASSPSGTSGSKMNEQFF
TRBJ1-5 NA NA TRBV30 TGTGCCTGGAGTGTACAGGAAAGTCAGCCCCAGCATTTT CAWSVQESQPQHF
TRBJ1-2 TRBD1 NA TRBV5-5 TGTGCCAGCAGCCAAGGGACAGGGAGAGGGTATGGCTACACCTTC CASSQGTGRGYGYTF
TRBJ2-1 TRBD1 NA TRBV5-1 TGCGCCAGCAGCTTGATCCCTGGACAGGGCCTTAATGAGCAGTTCTTC CASSLIPGQGLNEQFF
TRBJ2-5 NA NA TRBV2 TGTGCCAGCAGTGAAGCGCGGTTTACCCAAGAGACCCAGTACTTC CASSEARFTQETQYF
TRBJ2-7 TRBD2 NA TRBV6-5 TGTGCCAGCAGTTACATAGCGGGGGACCCCTACGAGCAGTACTTC CASSYIAGDPYEQYF
TRBJ1-2 NA NA TRBV5-4 TGTGCCAGCAGCACGACAGGCTATTACTATGGCTACACCTTC CASSTTGYYYGYTF
TRBJ1-1 NA NA TRBV20-1 TGCAGTGCTAGGCAGGTTGAAGCTTTCTTT CSARQVEAFF
TRBJ2-3 NA NA TRBV30 TGTGCCTGGAGTCCAGGGGGGGATACGCAGTATTTT CAWSPGGDTQYF
TRBJ1-1 NA NA TRBV12-5 TGTGCTAGTGGTTTAGAACAGGGAACCCAGGCTTTCTTT CASGLEQGTQAFF
TRBJ1-1 TRBD1 NA TRBV10-3 TGTGCCATCATCGACAGGGCCGGCGCTGAAGCTTTCTTT CAIIDRAGAEAFF
TRBJ2-2 NA NA TRBV7-3 TGTGCCAGCAGCTTAATGGGACACCCGAACACCGGGGAGCTGTTTTTT CASSLMGHPNTGELFF
TRBJ1-1 TRBD1 NA TRBV27 TGTGCCAGCAGTACCCAACAGGGGCAGGCTTTCTTT CASSTQQGQAFF
TRBJ2-1 NA NA TRBV14 TGTGCCAGCAGCCCAAACTACAATGAGCAGTTCTTC CASSPNYNEQFF
TRBJ2-1 NA NA TRBV15 TGTGCCACCAGCCGCGCCTACAATGAGCAGTTCTTC CATSRAYNEQFF
TRBJ1-1 NA NA TRBV2 TGTGCCAGCAGTGAAAGGCAGGTCCCCTATGAAGCTTTCTTT CASSERQVPYEAFF
TRBJ2-7 TRBD1 NA TRBV7-9 TGTGCCAGCAGCAACACGGACAGGGGGAAGACCTACGAGCAGTACTTC CASSNTDRGKTYEQYF
TRBJ1-5 NA NA TRBV6-4 TGTGCCAGCAGTATGGGCAGCAATCAGCCCCAGCATTTT CASSMGSNQPQHF
TRBJ1-1 TRBD1 NA TRBV6-6 TGTGCCAGCAGCCGGACAGGGGAGAACACTGAAGCTTTCTTT CASSRTGENTEAFF
TRBJ2-2 TRBD2 NA TRBV28 TGTGCCAGCAGTCCGGGACTAGCGGGGCTATGGAGGAAGGAGGACACCGGGGAGCTGTTTTTT CASSPGLAGLWRKEDTGELFF
TRBJ2-7 TRBD2 once TRBV11-3 TGTGCCAGCACCGGGAGGTTTTCCTACGAGCAGTACTTC CASTGRFSYEQYF
TRBJ2-7 NA NA TRBV18 TGTGCCAGCTCACCAACACCCGGGGGCTCCTACGAGCAGTACTTC CASSPTPGGSYEQYF
TRBJ1-4 NA NA TRBV28 TGTGCCAGCAGTTTTGGGGGGGCAGAGGAAAAACTGTTTTTT CASSFGGAEEKLFF
TRBJ1-1 NA NA TRBV6-1 TGTGCCAGCAGGCCGAAGCAGGCCACTGAAGCTTTCTTT CASRPKQATEAFF
TRBJ2-5 TRBD2 NA TRBV2 TGTGCCAGCGCACCATGGGGGACTAGCGGTTTAGACCAAGAGACCCAGTACTTC CASAPWGTSGLDQETQYF
TRBJ2-7 NA NA TRBV15 TGTGCCACCAGCAGGGAAGGGGGTCTCTACGAGCAGTACTTC CATSREGGLYEQYF
TRBJ2-2 NA NA TRBV15 TGTGCCACCAGCAGAGATCCCGGACAGAACACCGGGGAGCTGTTTTTT CATSRDPGQNTGELFF
TRBJ1-5 NA NA TRBV7-2 TGTGCCAGCAGCGCACTAGCGGGGGCGGTTAGTCAGCCCCAGCATTTT CASSALAGAVSQPQHF